The 32 T cell receptor beta chains in this list originate from one sample, sequenced in a study of blood T cell repertoires in COVID-19. The assay was immunoSEQ multiplex PCR, and TCRdb's table has in-frame clones only and misses some. The table shows some 120,000 clones, with 90% occurring only once. The specimen was peripheral blood. The receptors come from a man aged 55 to 69 with COVID-19, enrolled during active disease.

This chain uses TRBV5-4 with TRBJ2-7, with TRBD1 as a possible D gene (6 bases). The V gene lost 1 base and the J gene lost 0 bases, with 8 bases spanning the gap. This CDR3 has 14 residues. The germline CDR1 and CDR2 sequences are SGHNT and YYREEE (reference sequence). CDR3 DNA: TGTGCCAGCAGCTTGCCAGGGGACTCCTACGAGCAGTACTTC. Protein: CASSLPGDSYEQYF.

In this sample, this clone turned up once. The chain has TRBV19 and TRBJ1-3, with TRBD1 as a possible D gene (5 bases). Germline CDR1 reads LNHDA; CDR2 reads SQIVND (reference sequence). The CDR3 contains 15 residues. V lost 8 bases, J lost 7 bases, and 21 bases lay in between. The chain's CDR3 is CASGPMRQKWNTIYF. The CDR3 DNA reads as TGTGCCAGTGGCCCCATGCGACAGAAATGGAACACCATATATTTT.

The rearrangement links TRBV7-9 to TRBJ2-7; a weak D match, TRBD1 (6 bases). CDR3 length: 14 amino acids. In germline, CDR1 is SEHNR, CDR2 FQNEAQ (reference sequence). V was shortened by 4 bases and J by 3 bases, with 13 bases between the two germline ends. CDR3: CASSSLTGIYEQYF. CDR3 bases: TGTGCCAGCAGCTCCCTAACAGGGATCTACGAGCAGTACTTC.

This clone was seen a single time. This chain uses TRBV28 with TRBJ1-5; possible D gene TRBD1, 6 bases. Between the trimmed V and J ends, which lost 4 bases and 0 bases, there was a span of 13 bases. The CDR3 extends over 16 amino acids. Germline V gene lookup returns CDR1 MDHEN and CDR2 SYDVKM. CDR3 residues: CASSSTTGDSNQPQHF. CDR3 coding DNA: TGTGCCAGCAGTTCAACGACAGGAGATAGCAATCAGCCCCAGCATTTT.

The rearrangement uses TRBV19 and TRBJ2-3; D not certain. CDR3 length equals 13 residues. CDR1 and CDR2 from the germline V gene are LNHDA and SQIVND (reference sequence). Between the trimmed V and J ends, which lost 6 bases and 0 bases, there was a span of 7 bases. CDR3 protein: CASSESSTDTQYF. The CDR3 nucleotides read TGTGCCAGTAGCGAAAGCAGCACAGATACGCAGTATTTT.

In DNA, the CDR3 is TGTGCCAGCAGCCGGACTACGAATCGCAATCAGCCCCAGCATTTT. Its translation is CASSRTTNRNQPQHF. The chain carries TRBV5-6 and TRBJ1-5, with D hard to call. The CDR3 totals 15 residues. V gave up 4 bases and J gave up 2 bases, with 13 bases separating them. In germline, CDR1 is SGHDT, CDR2 YYEEEE.

The chain recombines TRBV7-9 with TRBJ2-1, with D perhaps TRBD1 (7 bases). The germline V gene has CDR1 SEHNR and CDR2 FQNEAQ (reference sequence). Trimming pared 5 bases from V and 3 bases from J, leaving 14 bases between. The CDR3 spans 15 residues. This CDR3 is CASSQGGADYNEQFF. CDR3 in DNA: TGTGCCAGCAGCCAGGGGGGCGCTGACTACAATGAGCAGTTCTTC. Looking up the rest from reference TRBV7-9 and TRBJ2-1 gives the full variable domain: DTGVSQNPRHKITKRGQNVTFRCDPISEHNRLYWYRQTLGQGPEFLTYFQNEAQLEKSRLLSDRFSAERPKGSFSTLEIQRTEQGDSAMYLCASSQGGADYNEQFFGPGTRLTVL.

The V gene is TRBV5-5, the J gene TRBJ2-7; D is perhaps TRBD2 (5 bases). Germline V gene sequence: CDR1 SGHKS, CDR2 YYEKEE (reference sequence). The V end was cut by 0 bases, the J end by 4 bases, with 14 bases between. This CDR3 is 15 amino acids long. CDR3 region: CASSLVGSRAYEQYF. CDR3 nucleotides: TGTGCCAGCAGCTTGGTGGGTTCGAGGGCGTACGAGCAGTACTTC.

This chain links TRBV15 with TRBJ1-2; D not certain. Germline CDR1 is LNHNV and CDR2 is YYDKDF (reference sequence). The CDR3 runs 14 residues. The ends were cut back, 0 bases at V and 4 bases at J, with 9 bases in the middle. The CDR3 here is CATSRDGGGYGYTF. CDR3 sequence (DNA): TGTGCCACCAGCAGAGATGGCGGAGGCTATGGCTACACCTTC.

The chain joins TRBV3-1 (or the pseudogene TRBV3-2) to TRBJ2-1; TRBD2 aligns across 12 bases. J lost 3 bases, V lost 5 bases, and 5 bases had no gene match. The CDR3 has 16 residues. Germline V gene data show CDR1 as LGHDT and CDR2 as YNNKEL (reference sequence). The CDR3 DNA sequence: TGTGCCAGCAGCGTACGGACTAGCGGGGTCTACAATGAGCAGTTCTTC. Encoded protein: CASSVRTSGVYNEQFF.

This rearrangement joins TRBV5-4 to TRBJ2-1, with 8 nucleotides matching TRBD2. The V and J ends lost 4 bases and 5 bases, in that order; junction bases with no gene match: 5. The CDR3 extends over 14 amino acids. CDR1 SGHNT and CDR2 YYREEE come from the germline V gene (reference sequence). This CDR3 is CASSRTSGHNEQFF. The CDR3, as DNA: TGTGCCAGCAGCCGCACTAGCGGCCACAATGAGCAGTTCTTC.

The rearrangement joins TRBV19 to TRBJ1-1; 8 bases fit TRBD1. J lost 4 bases, V lost 5 bases, and 3 bases had no gene match. CDR1 and CDR2 from the germline V gene are LNHDA and SQIVND (reference sequence). The CDR3 is 13 residues long. The CDR3 here is CASSRQGSTEAFF. Here the CDR3 DNA reads TGTGCCAGTAGTCGACAGGGGAGCACTGAAGCTTTCTTT.

This clone was detected a few times. The rearrangement links TRBV3-1 (or the pseudogene TRBV3-2) to TRBJ2-5; 12 bases are a match to TRBD1. The CDR3 extends over 15 amino acids. Germline V gives CDR1 LGHDT, CDR2 YNNKEL (reference sequence). V shed 4 bases, J shed 5 bases, and the junction held 5 bases outside the gene matches. In nucleotides, the CDR3 is TGTGCCAGCAGCCCCGGGACAGGGGGCAGGGAGACCCAGTACTTC. Its translation: CASSPGTGGRETQYF.

The V call is TRBV19, the J call TRBJ1-1, with 9 bases lining up with TRBD1. The CDR3 length is 14 residues. Trimming cost V 4 bases and J 6 bases; bases outside gene matches: 6. Germline V gene data show CDR1 as LNHDA and CDR2 as SQIVND (reference sequence). The CDR3 DNA follows: TGTGCCAGTAGTAGGACAGGGGCTATAGCTGAAGCTTTCTTT. It is translated as CASSRTGAIAEAFF.

The chain carries TRBV6-6 and TRBJ2-1, with 11 bases fitting TRBD2. CDR3 length equals 17 residues. The J segment lost 8 bases and the V segment lost 5 bases, leaving 14 bases of the junction unmatched. Per the germline V gene, CDR1 is MNHNY and CDR2 is SVGAGI (reference sequence). CDR3 in amino acids: CASSPYDSGRAFDEQFF. The CDR3 nucleotides read TGTGCCAGCAGTCCCTATGATAGCGGGAGGGCCTTCGATGAGCAGTTCTTC.

This rearrangement joins TRBV6-2 or TRBV6-3 to TRBJ2-7, with TRBD2 identical over 7 bases. Germline V gene data show CDR1 as MNHEY and CDR2 as SVGEGT. The CDR3 is 18 residues long. Trimming at V came to 0 bases and at J to 0 bases, leaving 11 bases not matched to a gene. This CDR3 reads CASSYSPSGVPSSYEQYF. The CDR3 DNA reads TGTGCCAGCAGTTACTCGCCTAGCGGAGTACCTAGCTCCTACGAGCAGTACTTC.

The chain carries TRBV10-2 and TRBJ1-4; tentatively, D is TRBD1 (5 bases). The V end lost 7 bases, the J end lost 3 bases, and 12 bases lay between the germline ends. In germline, CDR1 is WSHSY, CDR2 SAAADI. This CDR3 has 14 residues. CDR3 in DNA: TGCGCCAGCACCATCGGGGGAGCTAATGAAAAACTGTTTTTT. Translating it yields CASTIGGANEKLFF.

The chain joins TRBV5-1 to TRBJ2-7, with a possible D match to TRBD2 (5 bases). Germline assignment: CDR1 SGHRS and CDR2 YFSETQ. The V gene lost 4 bases and the J gene lost 3 bases, with 23 bases spanning the gap. This CDR3 has 17 amino acids. Here the CDR3 DNA reads TGCGCCAGCAGCCTGGAGGTTGGTGGCAGACTTATCTACGAGCAGTACTTC. Translated: CASSLEVGGRLIYEQYF.

The chain has TRBV20-1 and TRBJ2-7, with TRBD1 identical over 9 bases. CDR1 is DFQATT and CDR2 is SNEGSKA in the germline V gene (reference sequence). The length of the CDR3 is 14 residues. After removal of 3 bases from V and 1 base from J, the junction contained 4 bases not matched to a gene. The CDR3 loop reads CSASRGTGSYEQYF. The CDR3 DNA follows: TGCAGTGCTAGTCGGGGGACAGGGTCCTACGAGCAGTACTTC.

The J gene is TRBJ1-6, the V gene TRBV5-6, with D perhaps TRBD1 (5 bases). The CDR3 runs 13 residues. Germline V lookup: CDR1 SGHDT, CDR2 YYEEEE. V lost 4 bases, J lost 14 bases, and 16 bases lay in between. The CDR3 DNA follows: TGTGCCAGCAGCCTTAACCCGGAGGGGACCCTCCACTTT. Its translation: CASSLNPEGTLHF.

This sequence joins TRBV11-2 and TRBJ1-6, with a possible D match to TRBD1 (5 bases). V lost 2 bases, J lost 10 bases, and 18 bases lay in between. This CDR3 is 16 amino acids long. Germline V gene lookup returns CDR1 SGHAT and CDR2 FQNNGV. Here the CDR3 reads CASSLRAGKEGSPLHF. CDR3 DNA sequence: TGTGCCAGCAGCTTAAGGGCAGGGAAAGAAGGATCACCCCTCCACTTT.

The chain recombines TRBV5-1 with TRBJ2-3; 8 nucleotides agree with TRBD2. This CDR3 has 16 amino acids. Germline assignment: CDR1 SGHRS and CDR2 YFSETQ. V trimming: 4 bases; J trimming: 0 bases; junction bases outside the gene matches: 7. DNA for the CDR3: TGCGCCAGCAGCGACGTAGCGGGGTCGAGCACAGATACGCAGTATTTT. Protein product: CASSDVAGSSTDTQYF.

This chain connects TRBV2 to TRBJ2-3, with D uncertain. The CDR3 length is 13 residues. The V and J ends lost 4 bases and 6 bases respectively, with 11 bases between them. Germline V gene lookup returns CDR1 SNHLY and CDR2 FYNNEI. CDR3 amino acids: CASSVAFKDTQYF. CDR3 coding DNA: TGTGCCAGCAGTGTGGCCTTCAAGGATACGCAGTATTTT.

The chain links TRBV3-1 (or the pseudogene TRBV3-2) to TRBJ2-1, with D possibly TRBD2 on 5 matching bases. Trimming cost V 6 bases and J 12 bases, with 15 bases left between them. CDR1 and CDR2 from the germline V gene are LGHDT and YNNKEL (reference sequence). The CDR3 runs to 12 residues. In DNA form, the CDR3 reads TGTGCCAGCAGTCCCAGCGGCCACGGGCAGTTCTTC. It translates to CASSPSGHGQFF.

This CDR3 is CASSADRAGPNTGELFF. CDR3 nucleotide sequence: TGTGCCAGCAGCGCCGATCGAGCGGGCCCAAACACCGGGGAGCTGTTTTTT. The rearrangement joins TRBV9 to TRBJ2-2; D may be TRBD2 (6 bases). Between the trimmed V and J ends, which lost 3 bases and 2 bases, there was a span of 17 bases. The CDR3 extends over 17 amino acids. Germline V gene lookup returns CDR1 SGDLS and CDR2 YYNGEE.

The rearrangement uses TRBV6-5 and TRBJ2-5; a possible D gene is TRBD1 (5 bases). From germline, CDR1 is MNHEY and CDR2 SVGAGI. CDR3 length: 15 residues. V lost 2 bases to trimming and J lost 5 bases, with 15 bases between them. Here the CDR3 reads CASSYTLLGRETQYF. Written as DNA, the CDR3 is TGTGCCAGCAGTTACACCCTACTGGGGCGGGAGACCCAGTACTTC.

The genes are TRBV12-3 or TRBV12-4 and TRBJ2-7; 7 nucleotides match TRBD1. This CDR3 is 12 amino acids long. Trimming cost V 5 bases and J 5 bases; bases outside gene matches: 3. The CDR3: CASSLTGDEQYF. CDR3 sequence (DNA): TGTGCCAGCAGTCTCACAGGGGACGAGCAGTACTTC.

This clone has only one observation. Other DNA sequences of this sample code for an identical CDR3. The chain couples TRBV12-3 or TRBV12-4 to TRBJ2-5; TRBD2 matches at 7 bases. The CDR3 totals 12 residues. V gave up 5 bases and J gave up 3 bases; unmatched junction bases: 0. CDR3 loop: CASSSGKETQYF. The CDR3 nucleotides read TGTGCCAGCAGTAGCGGGAAAGAGACCCAGTACTTC.

The chain combines TRBV11-3 with TRBJ2-7; D is perhaps TRBD2 (5 bases). CDR3 size: 17 residues. Germline assignment: CDR1 SGHNT and CDR2 YENEEA. V was cut by 5 bases and J by 3 bases, with 23 bases left in between. As DNA, the CDR3 is TGTGCCAGCAGCCCCTGCGAGCGGAGTTATATAGTCTACGAGCAGTACTTC. Residues: CASSPCERSYIVYEQYF.

In nucleotides, the CDR3 is TGTGCCAGCAGACTCGAGACTAACAATGAGCAGTTCTTC. It codes for CASRLETNNEQFF. V is TRBV2 and J is TRBJ2-1; TRBD2 might be the D (5 bases). V was pared by 6 bases and J by 5 bases, with 11 bases between. This CDR3 has 13 residues. Germline CDR1 SNHLY, CDR2 FYNNEI.

V is TRBV3-1 (or the pseudogene TRBV3-2) and J is TRBJ1-5, with TRBD1 as a possible D gene (6 bases). This CDR3 is built from 13 residues. Germline values: CDR1 LGHDT, CDR2 YNNKEL (reference sequence). Deletions cut 5 bases from V and 4 bases from J, with 9 bases between. The CDR3 bases are TGTGCCAGCAGCGCCGACAGGAATCAGCCCCAGCATTTT. This gives the protein CASSADRNQPQHF.

The CDR3, as DNA: TGCGCCAGCAGCCAAGGGACAGGGGAGGTCTACAATGAGCAGTTCTTC. It encodes CASSQGTGEVYNEQFF. The V and J genes are TRBV5-1 and TRBJ2-1, with TRBD1 identical over 10 bases. V lost 4 bases and J lost 3; bases outside the gene matches: 7. CDR3 length: 16 amino acids. Germline V gene sequence: CDR1 SGHRS, CDR2 YFSETQ.